This entry lists 28 T cell receptor beta chains sequenced from one sample in a study of T cells in Graves' hyperthyroidism and ophthalmopathy. The TCR beta CDR3 regions underwent amplification using RNA transcripts as the source. HTBI primers drove first-round RT-PCR of the TCR CDR3. TCRdb fed the multiplex PCR reads into MiXCR, producing one record per CDR3 protein. Altogether a few hundred thousand distinct CDR3 sequences are present, about 43% being singletons, with the ten largest covering around 8%. The specimen was peripheral blood or thyroid tissue (not recorded which). Source of these receptors: a woman aged 18-29 years with Graves' hyperthyroidism.

In the case of this clonotype: The junction shows a germline mismatch at one end, possibly a read error. The chain has TRBV19 and TRBJ2-2; perhaps TRBD2 as D (5 bases). CDR1 is LNHDA and CDR2 is SQIVND in the germline V gene (reference sequence). The CDR3 extends over 13 amino acids. For the CDR3, the DNA is TGTGCCAGTAATCTACAGTACACCGGGGAGCTGCTTTTT. Its protein product is CASNLQYTGELLF.

This clonotype was counted a few times. The chain joins TRBV30 to TRBJ2-7; D is perhaps TRBD2 (6 bases). V was shortened by 1 base and J by 7 bases, with 14 bases between the two germline ends. CDR3 length: 13 residues. Germline loops: CDR1 GTSNPN, CDR2 SVGIG (reference sequence). Here the CDR3 DNA reads TGTGCCTGGAGTGATGGCGGGGACGGAGAGCAGTACTTC. Amino acid sequence: CAWSDGGDGEQYF.

This clonotype was seen repeatedly, ten times or more. The chain uses TRBV11-3 and TRBJ1-2, with 9 bases that match TRBD1. The junction had 7 bases not matched to a gene; V was cut back by 1 base and J by 7 bases. The CDR3 runs to 15 residues. Germline CDR1 reads SGHNT; CDR2 reads YENEEA. The CDR3 region is CASSLGGTGIGGYTF. CDR3 bases: TGTGCCAGCAGCTTAGGCGGGACAGGGATTGGTGGCTACACCTTC.

The table lists this clonotype with a few counts. The chain employs TRBV18 and TRBJ1-1; D is unclear. Trimming removed 2 bases from V and 3 bases from J, with 7 bases in between. The CDR3 has 13 amino acids. Germline-derived CDR1 and CDR2 are KGHSH and LQKENI. This chain's CDR3 is CASSPVAYTEAFF. DNA for the CDR3: TGTGCCAGCTCACCAGTGGCGTACACTGAAGCTTTCTTT.

This clonotype showed up just once. This rearrangement joins TRBV24-1 to TRBJ2-7; the D is unclear. Germline lookup yields CDR1 KGHDR and CDR2 SFDVKD. This CDR3 is built from 13 residues. V dropped 0 bases and J dropped 2 bases, with 4 bases sitting between them. The DNA of the CDR3 is TGTGCCACCAGTGATTTGTGGGCCTACGAGCAGTACTTC. Translating gives CATSDLWAYEQYF.

This clonotype has only a few counts. This chain uses TRBV29-1 with TRBJ1-5; D gene unclear. With 5 bases removed from V and 7 bases from J, the gap between germline ends came to 12 bases. Germline CDR1 SQVTM, CDR2 ANQGSEA. This CDR3 is built from 12 residues. As DNA, the CDR3 is TGCAGCGTTAGTCAGGTGGGGCAGCCCCAGCATTTT. It is translated as CSVSQVGQPQHF.

The rearrangement links TRBV29-1 to TRBJ1-2; D remains unclear. Germline values: CDR1 SQVTM, CDR2 ANQGSEA. V shed 8 bases and J shed 4 bases, with 11 bases lying between them. The CDR3 has 11 residues. In DNA form, the CDR3 reads TGCAGCTCACCGGATGCCTATGGCTACACCTTC. Encoded protein: CSSPDAYGYTF. Full variable domain (rest looked up from reference TRBV29-1 and TRBJ1-2): SAVISQKPSRDICQRGTSLTIQCQVDSQVTMMFWYRQQPGQSLTLIATANQGSEATYESGFVIDKFPISRPNLTFSTLTVSNMSPEDSSIYLCSSPDAYGYTFGSGTRLTVV.

J is TRBJ2-5 and V is TRBV7-3; 8 nucleotides match TRBD2. Trimming at V came to 2 bases and at J to 7 bases, leaving 9 bases not matched to a gene. The CDR3 totals 15 residues. Germline lookup yields CDR1 SGHTA and CDR2 FQGTGA. The CDR3 DNA reads as TGTGCCAGCAGCTTAGACGTGGTAGCGGGAAGGACCCAGTACTTC. Its protein product is CASSLDVVAGRTQYF.

This clonotype was seen repeatedly, ten times or more. The chain combines TRBV15 with TRBJ2-7; D unresolved. V lost 3 bases and J 3 bases, leaving 18 bases between the germline ends. Germline V gene lookup returns CDR1 LNHNV and CDR2 YYDKDF (reference sequence). CDR3 length equals 16 residues. The chain's CDR3 is CATSSVLGVRVYEQYF. CDR3 in DNA: TGTGCCACCAGCAGTGTATTAGGAGTAAGGGTCTACGAGCAGTACTTC.

This clonotype occurred once. The V call is TRBV7-9, the J call TRBJ2-7; D might be TRBD1 (6 bases). V was cut by 1 base and J by 8 bases, with 12 bases left in between. The germline gives CDR1 SEHNR, CDR2 FQNEAQ (reference sequence). This CDR3 is 13 amino acids long. The chain's CDR3 is CASSLGMTGQQYF. The DNA for the CDR3 is TGTGCCAGCAGCTTAGGGATGACAGGCCAGCAGTACTTC. The full variable domain, completed using reference TRBV7-9 and TRBJ2-7, is DTGVSQNPRHKITKRGQNVTFRCDPISEHNRLYWYRQTLGQGPEFLTYFQNEAQLEKSRLLSDRFSAERPKGSFSTLEIQRTEQGDSAMYLCASSLGMTGQQYFGPGTRLTVT.

This clonotype has ten or more counts. The rearrangement uses TRBV20-1 and TRBJ2-5; D uncertain. CDR1 and CDR2 from the germline V gene are DFQATT and SNEGSKA (reference sequence). CDR3 size: 16 residues. V was cut by 3 bases and J by 0 bases, with 17 bases left in between. CDR3 DNA sequence: TGCAGTGCTAGGCCCCCCCTGGGTTCGTACCAAGAGACCCAGTACTTC. It codes for CSARPPLGSYQETQYF.

This clonotype was observed many times. The chain carries TRBV7-2 and TRBJ2-6; TRBD2 matches at 11 bases. CDR3 size: 19 residues. Unmatched junction bases numbered 8, after V lost 1 base and J lost 3 bases. Germline values: CDR1 SGHTA, CDR2 FQGNSA. The CDR3 loop is CASSLDLGLAGGGANVLTF. CDR3 in DNA: TGTGCCAGCAGCTTAGATTTAGGGCTAGCGGGAGGTGGGGCCAACGTCCTGACTTTC.

The chain employs TRBV20-1 and TRBJ2-7; D remains unclear. Germline-derived CDR1 and CDR2 are DFQATT and SNEGSKA (reference sequence). V lost 3 bases, J lost 3 bases, and 12 bases lay in between. This CDR3 spans 13 amino acids. DNA of the CDR3: TGCAGTGCTAGTGTCGATTCCTTCTACGAGCAGTACTTC. It is translated as CSASVDSFYEQYF.

This clonotype has a count of ten or more. The V and J genes are TRBV27 and TRBJ2-7; TRBD2 aligns across 11 bases. Germline CDR1 and CDR2: MNHEY and SMNVEV (reference sequence). CDR3 size: 14 residues. V was clipped by 8 bases and J by 2 bases; unmatched bases: 5. The CDR3 coding sequence is TGTGCCAGCTTTCCGGGACTAGCGGCCTACGAGCAGTACTTC. It yields the protein CASFPGLAAYEQYF.

The chain combines TRBV20-1 with TRBJ2-7; 8 positions match TRBD2. CDR1 is DFQATT, CDR2 SNEGSKA, per germline (reference sequence). The CDR3 has 15 residues. With V trimmed by 1 base and J by 4 bases, 9 bases remained unmatched. The CDR3 loop is CSARALAASPYEQYF. In DNA, the CDR3 is TGCAGTGCTAGAGCACTAGCGGCCTCGCCTTACGAGCAGTACTTC.

The chain couples TRBV7-2 to TRBJ1-2, with D maybe TRBD1 (6 bases). V was cut by 5 bases and J by 4 bases, with 17 bases left in between. Germline V gene data show CDR1 as SGHTA and CDR2 as FQGNSA. The CDR3 covers 15 residues. The CDR3 sequence: CASSVRDNGSYGYTF. For the CDR3, the DNA is TGTGCCAGCAGCGTCCGGGACAACGGAAGCTATGGCTACACCTTC. The whole variable domain, filled in from reference TRBV7-2 and TRBJ1-2, reads GAGVSQSPSNKVTEKGKDVELRCDPISGHTALYWYRQSLGQGLEFLIYFQGNSAPDKSGLPSDRFSAERTGGSVSTLTIQRTQQEDSAVYLCASSVRDNGSYGYTFGSGTRLTVV.

As DNA, the CDR3 is TGTGCCAGCAGTGAAGGGGGGCAGGTTGATGAAAAACTGTTTTTT. Protein sequence: CASSEGGQVDEKLFF. The chain has TRBV25-1 and TRBJ1-4; possibly TRBD1 for D (6 bases). Trimming pared 2 bases from V and 6 bases from J, leaving 13 bases between. Germline loops: CDR1 MGHDK, CDR2 SYGVNS. The CDR3 totals 15 residues.

This clonotype was seen a single time. The chain employs TRBV9 and TRBJ2-1, with TRBD1 matching 10 bases. Per germline, CDR1 SGDLS and CDR2 YYNGEE. This CDR3 spans 16 amino acids. The V and J ends lost 3 bases and 4 bases, in that order; junction bases with no gene match: 7. CDR3 region: CASSAGGTGAYNEQFF. In DNA form, the CDR3 reads TGTGCCAGCAGCGCTGGCGGGACAGGGGCGTACAATGAGCAGTTCTTC.

A remark on this clonotype: No conserved phenylalanine or tryptophan is present at the end of the CDR3, so a read error is the likely explanation. No DNA is shown, since the ends of the CDR3 on it are uncertain; the CDR3 is the one TCRdb lists. CDR3 region: CASRPTGIS. The V gene is TRBV12-3 or TRBV12-4, the J gene TRBJ1-1. The CDR3 is made up of 9 amino acids, end residues included.

The chain combines TRBV6-2 or TRBV6-3 with TRBJ2-5; the D is unclear. V lost 5 bases and J lost 3, with 10 bases in between. Germline CDR1 reads MNHEY; CDR2 reads SVGEGT. The CDR3 runs to 13 residues. The CDR3 region has the DNA TGTGCCAGCAGTGCCCCGGCGGAAGAGACCCAGTACTTC. Protein product: CASSAPAEETQYF.

This chain joins TRBV24-1 and TRBJ2-3, with TRBD2 matching 12 bases. Germline V CDR1 and CDR2: KGHDR, SFDVKD. CDR3 size: 19 residues. Unmatched junction bases numbered 10, after V lost 4 bases and J lost 0 bases. CDR3 sequence (DNA): TGTGCCACCAGTGACTCGAGGACTAGCGGGACGATAAGCACAGATACGCAGTATTTT. This codes for CATSDSRTSGTISTDTQYF.

The table lists this clonotype with many counts. V and J are TRBV3-1 and TRBJ2-5, with TRBD1 matching over 8 bases. V dropped 6 bases and J dropped 5; count of bases not matched to a gene: 8. Germline-derived CDR1 and CDR2 are LGHDT and YNNKEL (reference sequence). CDR3 length: 14 residues. The CDR3 bases are TGTGCCAGCAGTTCGGGACAGGTCGCGGAGACCCAGTACTTC. It codes for CASSSGQVAETQYF.

This clonotype has just one count. The V call is TRBV29-1, the J call TRBJ2-5; 7 positions match TRBD1. Germline trimming cut 8 bases from V and 5 bases from J; bases unmatched to any gene: 11. This CDR3 spans 13 amino acids. The germline V gene encodes CDR1 SQVTM and CDR2 ANQGSEA. The CDR3, as DNA: TGCAGCATGAGGGTTGTCAGGGGGGAGACCCAGTACTTC. Protein product: CSMRVVRGETQYF.

The chain recombines TRBV30 with TRBJ1-2; D might be TRBD1 (6 bases). Trimming removed 1 base from V and 2 bases from J, with 14 bases in between. There are 15 residues in the CDR3. CDR1 is GTSNPN, CDR2 SVGIG, per germline (reference sequence). The CDR3: CAWSADYGQNYGYTF. The CDR3 DNA is TGTGCCTGGAGTGCCGACTACGGACAGAACTATGGCTACACCTTC.

Regarding this clonotype: It is unclear where the CDR3 begins or ends on the DNA, so no DNA is shown, and the CDR3 is as TCRdb lists it. The chain recombines TRBV7-2 with TRBJ2-7; TRBD2, the D gene given by the table, was not confirmed from the DNA. Including both end residues, the CDR3 is 21 amino acids long. Looked up from germline, CDR1 is SGHTA and CDR2 is FQGNSA. This CDR3 reads CASSFYICSADTLAGIHEQYF.

The table lists this clonotype with many counts. V and J are TRBV7-2 and TRBJ2-5, with D perhaps matching TRBD2 (6 bases). The V and J ends lost 8 bases and 5 bases respectively, with 18 bases between them. CDR1 is SGHTA, CDR2 FQGNSA, per germline. The CDR3 is made up of 14 amino acids. DNA for the CDR3: TGTGCCAGCGTCCCGAGGACGGGAGTGGAGACCCAGTACTTC. It is translated as CASVPRTGVETQYF.

This clonotype was seen at least ten times. The chain couples TRBV9 to TRBJ2-7; TRBD2 matches 7 bases. CDR3 size: 15 residues. Germline CDR1 and CDR2: SGDLS and YYNGEE. The V and J ends lost 2 bases and 1 base, in that order; junction bases with no gene match: 6. CDR3 residues: CASSVGGVASYEQYF. CDR3 sequence (DNA): TGTGCCAGCAGCGTTGGGGGGGTAGCATCCTACGAGCAGTACTTC.

Of note for this clonotype: At one boundary the junction diverges from the germline segment, which might be a read error. This rearrangement joins TRBV7-8 to TRBJ2-2, with no clear D. The CDR3 has 8 residues. CDR1 and CDR2 (germline): SGHVS, FQNEAQ. The CDR3 region is CASSLVVF. The CDR3, as DNA: TGTGCCAGCAGCTTAGTGGTTTTT.